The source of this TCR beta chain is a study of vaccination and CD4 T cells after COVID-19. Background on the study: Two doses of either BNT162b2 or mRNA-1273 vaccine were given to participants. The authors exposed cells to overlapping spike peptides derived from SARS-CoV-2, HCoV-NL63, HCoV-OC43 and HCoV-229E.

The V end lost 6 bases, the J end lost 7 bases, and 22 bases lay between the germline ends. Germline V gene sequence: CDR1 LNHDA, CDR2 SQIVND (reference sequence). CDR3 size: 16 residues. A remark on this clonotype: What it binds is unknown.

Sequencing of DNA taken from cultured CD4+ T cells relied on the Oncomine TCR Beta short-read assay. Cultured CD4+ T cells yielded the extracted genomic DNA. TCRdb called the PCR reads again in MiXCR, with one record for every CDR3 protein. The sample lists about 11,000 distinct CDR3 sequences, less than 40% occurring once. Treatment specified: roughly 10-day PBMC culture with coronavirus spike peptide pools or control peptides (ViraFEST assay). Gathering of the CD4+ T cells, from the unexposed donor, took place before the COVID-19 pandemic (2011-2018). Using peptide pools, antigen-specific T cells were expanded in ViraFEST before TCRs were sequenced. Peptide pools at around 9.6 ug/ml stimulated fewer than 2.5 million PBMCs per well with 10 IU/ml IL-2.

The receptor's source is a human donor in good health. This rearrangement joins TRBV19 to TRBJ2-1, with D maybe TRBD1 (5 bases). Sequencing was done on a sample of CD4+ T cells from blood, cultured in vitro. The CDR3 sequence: CASRSRSIGADNEQFF. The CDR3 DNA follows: TGTGCCAGTAGATCCCGCAGTATAGGGGCTGATAATGAGCAGTTCTTC.